The rows below give T cell receptor beta chains drawn from one sample of a study of blood T cell repertoires in COVID-19. Generated by immunoSEQ multiplex PCR, the TCRdb table keeps only in-frame clones and is missing some. The sample consists of roughly 65,000 clones, about four fifths of them appearing once. What was sequenced was peripheral blood. Source of these receptors: a human donor in a cohort sampled during active COVID-19. Each CDR3 is given with its conserved first and last residue. Fields, in order: clone size, D gene, V gene, J gene, CDR3 DNA, CDR3 protein. A D gene is named only where the DNA matches it firmly. Size is omitted from some rows. Given values are once, few, many or a class for expanded clones.

size: few; D: NA; V: TRBV14; J: TRBJ1-2; DNA: TGTGCCAGCAGCCAAGAAGGATGGGACATGGGCTACACCTTC; CDR3: CASSQEGWDMGYTF
size: NA; D: NA; V: TRBV24-1; J: TRBJ2-1; DNA: TGTGCCACCAGTGATTTTGGGCAGGGGGGAAACAATGAGCAGTTCTTC; CDR3: CATSDFGQGGNNEQFF
size: NA; D: NA; V: TRBV19; J: TRBJ1-2; DNA: TGTGCCAGTAGTACCTCTCTCCTGACAGGAGGCTACACCTTC; CDR3: CASSTSLLTGGYTF
size: NA; D: NA; V: TRBV3-1/TRBV3-2; J: TRBJ2-5; DNA: TGTGCCAGCGAAAGGGGGGGTTTTGGTCAAGAGACCCAGTACTTC; CDR3: CASERGGFGQETQYF
size: few; D: NA; V: TRBV3-1/TRBV3-2; J: TRBJ2-5; DNA: TGTGCCAGCAGCCAAGGTTCAACTGTGGAGACCCAGTACTTC; CDR3: CASSQGSTVETQYF
size: few; D: TRBD1; V: TRBV28; J: TRBJ1-2; DNA: TGTGCCAGCAGTCGCTCGGGGACAGGGGGCTATGGCTACACCTTC; CDR3: CASSRSGTGGYGYTF
size: NA; D: NA; V: TRBV5-1; J: TRBJ1-2; DNA: TGCGCCAGCAGCTTGGAGGGAGTGAATGGCTACACCTTC; CDR3: CASSLEGVNGYTF
size: NA; D: TRBD1; V: TRBV19; J: TRBJ1-2; DNA: TGTGCCAGTAGTAACCGGGACAGGGGTTATGGCTACACCTTC; CDR3: CASSNRDRGYGYTF
size: NA; D: TRBD1; V: TRBV25-1; J: TRBJ2-3; DNA: TGTGCCAGCACCTACCGGGACAGGGAGTCCACAGATACGCAGTATTTT; CDR3: CASTYRDRESTDTQYF
size: NA; D: NA; V: TRBV14; J: TRBJ2-1; DNA: TGTGCCAGCAGCCAAGATTACAGTTTAGGTCGCAATGAGCAGTTCTTC; CDR3: CASSQDYSLGRNEQFF
size: NA; D: TRBD1; V: TRBV18; J: TRBJ1-1; DNA: TGTGCCAGCTCCCGACAGGGAAACACTGAAGCTTTCTTT; CDR3: CASSRQGNTEAFF
size: NA; D: TRBD2; V: TRBV5-1; J: TRBJ2-3; DNA: TGCGCCAGCAGCCGGGGGGGATTTAAAGATACGCAGTATTTT; CDR3: CASSRGGFKDTQYF
size: few; D: TRBD2; V: TRBV7-8; J: TRBJ2-2; DNA: TGTGCCAGCACCCGGGTGTCGGCGGGAGGGCACACCGGGGAGCTGTTTTTT; CDR3: CASTRVSAGGHTGELFF
size: few; D: TRBD2; V: TRBV29-1; J: TRBJ2-2; DNA: TGCAGCGTCCGATATAGCGGGACCGGGGAGCTGTTTTTT; CDR3: CSVRYSGTGELFF
size: NA; D: TRBD1; V: TRBV28; J: TRBJ2-6; DNA: TGTGCCAGCAGTGCCTACAGGGGGCCTGGGGCCAACGTCCTGACTTTC; CDR3: CASSAYRGPGANVLTF
size: once; D: NA; V: TRBV30; J: TRBJ1-5; DNA: TGTGCCTGGAGTGTCTCTAGACAGTTGGGACAGCCCCAGCATTTT; CDR3: CAWSVSRQLGQPQHF
size: NA; D: NA; V: TRBV3-1/TRBV3-2; J: TRBJ2-7; DNA: TGTGCCAGCAGCCAAGATCTGGGGGGGCGCCGCGAGCAGTACTTC; CDR3: CASSQDLGGRREQYF
size: NA; D: TRBD1; V: TRBV4-1; J: TRBJ1-5; DNA: TGCGCCAGCAGCCAACCGGACAGGGAGGGGCCCCAGCATTTT; CDR3: CASSQPDREGPQHF
size: NA; D: TRBD2; V: TRBV4-1; J: TRBJ2-1; DNA: TGCGCCAGCAGCCAAGGCACTAGCGGGAGTCATTCCTACAATGAGCAGTTCTTC; CDR3: CASSQGTSGSHSYNEQFF
size: NA; D: NA; V: TRBV21-1; J: TRBJ1-2; DNA: TGTGCCAGCAGCCCGGGCTACACCTTC; CDR3: CASSPGYTF
size: NA; D: NA; V: TRBV6-6; J: TRBJ1-5; DNA: TGTGCCAGCAGTTACCCCAAACAGGGCCAGCCCCAGCATTTT; CDR3: CASSYPKQGQPQHF
size: NA; D: TRBD1; V: TRBV5-1; J: TRBJ1-6; DNA: TGCGCCAGCAGCCAGGGACAGGGGGCCAATAATTCACCCCTCCACTTT; CDR3: CASSQGQGANNSPLHF
size: NA; D: NA; V: TRBV13; J: TRBJ2-7; DNA: TGTGCCAGCAGCTCGACCCAGGACCCGGCGGGCTCCTACGAGCAGTACTTC; CDR3: CASSSTQDPAGSYEQYF
size: NA; D: TRBD2; V: TRBV5-1; J: TRBJ2-3; DNA: TGCGCCAGCAGCTTGGGGGGAGGGCCAAATACGCAGTATTTT; CDR3: CASSLGGGPNTQYF
size: NA; D: NA; V: TRBV6-1; J: TRBJ1-5; DNA: TGTGCCAGCAGTGAGGTAGGCCCGGGGGGAGGTCAGCCCCAGCATTTT; CDR3: CASSEVGPGGGQPQHF
size: few; D: TRBD1; V: TRBV28; J: TRBJ2-7; DNA: TGTGCCAGCAGTCGGCCGGGACAGGGGGCTGTCTACGAGCAGTACTTC; CDR3: CASSRPGQGAVYEQYF
size: few; D: TRBD1; V: TRBV10-3; J: TRBJ2-2; DNA: TGTGCCATCAACCACCGGGACAGCTCCACCGGGGAGCTGTTTTTT; CDR3: CAINHRDSSTGELFF
size: few; D: TRBD1; V: TRBV5-4; J: TRBJ2-7; DNA: TGTGCCAGCAGCTTGGTGGGGATGACAGGGTACGTGTACGAGCAGTACTTC; CDR3: CASSLVGMTGYVYEQYF
size: NA; D: NA; V: TRBV7-2; J: TRBJ1-5; DNA: TGTGCCAGCAGCCTCCTGGGGGGGACAAGAGAGCCCCAGCATTTT; CDR3: CASSLLGGTREPQHF
size: NA; D: NA; V: TRBV6-5; J: TRBJ1-4; DNA: TGTGCCAGCAGTTCCCATCGGGGGGGAGAGGCTGAAAAACTGTTTTTT; CDR3: CASSSHRGGEAEKLFF
size: few; D: TRBD1; V: TRBV11-2; J: TRBJ1-1; DNA: TGTGCCAGCAGCTTAGTGCTGGGACAGGGGGCGAAGCACACTGAAGCTTTCTTT; CDR3: CASSLVLGQGAKHTEAFF
size: once; D: NA; V: TRBV19; J: TRBJ2-1; DNA: TGTGCCAGTAGCCAGGGGTACAATGAGCAGTTCTTC; CDR3: CASSQGYNEQFF
size: NA; D: NA; V: TRBV10-1; J: TRBJ1-1; DNA: TGCGCCAGCAGTGCGGCCGGGGGGGGTCTGGCTTTCTTT; CDR3: CASSAAGGGLAFF
size: NA; D: NA; V: TRBV4-1; J: TRBJ2-5; DNA: TGCGCCAGCAGCCAAACACCCGAACAAGAGACCCAGTACTTC; CDR3: CASSQTPEQETQYF
size: NA; D: NA; V: TRBV28; J: TRBJ2-7; DNA: TGTGCCAGCAGTCTAGGGGGCTCCTACGAGCAGTACTTC; CDR3: CASSLGGSYEQYF
size: NA; D: TRBD2; V: TRBV5-1; J: TRBJ2-1; DNA: TGCGCCAGCAGCTTGGTTCTAGCGGGCCCCAATGAGCAGTTCTTC; CDR3: CASSLVLAGPNEQFF
size: NA; D: TRBD1; V: TRBV24-1; J: TRBJ1-2; DNA: TGTGCCACCAGTGGAACAGGGGGCATGGGCTACACCTTC; CDR3: CATSGTGGMGYTF
size: few; D: NA; V: TRBV28; J: TRBJ1-5; DNA: TGTGCCAGCAGTCTTAATAAGCATTTT; CDR3: CASSLNKHF
size: NA; D: NA; V: TRBV7-9; J: TRBJ1-2; DNA: TGTGCCAGCAGCTTAAAAGGCTACAGGGATATCTATGGCTACACCTTC; CDR3: CASSLKGYRDIYGYTF
size: NA; D: NA; V: TRBV3-1/TRBV3-2; J: TRBJ2-1; DNA: TGTGCCAGCAGCTTACAGGGCTCCTACAATGAGCAGTTCTTC; CDR3: CASSLQGSYNEQFF
size: NA; D: NA; V: TRBV28; J: TRBJ1-1; DNA: TGTGCCAGCAGCTACGCTACGGGATCGTACACTGAAGCTTTCTTT; CDR3: CASSYATGSYTEAFF
size: many; D: TRBD1; V: TRBV28; J: TRBJ2-5; DNA: TGTGCCAGCAGAAAGACAGGGGACGAGACCCAGTACTTC; CDR3: CASRKTGDETQYF
size: NA; D: NA; V: TRBV19; J: TRBJ2-3; DNA: TGTGCCAGTAGTATCACAGCCACAGATACGCAGTATTTT; CDR3: CASSITATDTQYF
size: NA; D: TRBD1; V: TRBV5-4; J: TRBJ2-5; DNA: TGTGCCAGCAGCTATGACAGGGGGCTAGAGACCCAGTACTTC; CDR3: CASSYDRGLETQYF
size: NA; D: NA; V: TRBV5-6; J: TRBJ2-3; DNA: TGTGCCAGCAGCCTGACGGGGTTGGCAGATACGCAGTATTTT; CDR3: CASSLTGLADTQYF
size: few; D: NA; V: TRBV7-9; J: TRBJ1-2; DNA: TGTGCCAGCAGCTTGGCGACTGGGAACTATGGCTACACCTTC; CDR3: CASSLATGNYGYTF
size: NA; D: TRBD1; V: TRBV12-5; J: TRBJ2-3; DNA: TGTGCTAGTTCGGGACAGGGCCACTTAGATACGCAGTATTTT; CDR3: CASSGQGHLDTQYF
size: NA; D: NA; V: TRBV5-5; J: TRBJ2-7; DNA: TGTGCCAGCAGCCTGGTGGGCTACTCCTACGAGCAGTACTTC; CDR3: CASSLVGYSYEQYF
size: NA; D: NA; V: TRBV24-1; J: TRBJ2-5; DNA: TGTGCCACCAGCAGGGGCGTTGAGACCCAGTACTTC; CDR3: CATSRGVETQYF
size: few; D: NA; V: TRBV2; J: TRBJ2-7; DNA: TGTGCCAGCAGTGAAGATTGGGCAGGGGCCCAATTTACCTACGAGCAGTACTTC; CDR3: CASSEDWAGAQFTYEQYF
size: NA; D: NA; V: TRBV18; J: TRBJ1-1; DNA: TGTGCCAGCTCACGTGGCAGGGAGGGCACTGAAGCTTTCTTT; CDR3: CASSRGREGTEAFF
size: few; D: NA; V: TRBV18; J: TRBJ2-7; DNA: TGTGCCAGCTCTCCAGAGACACTCTCCTACGAGCAGTACTTC; CDR3: CASSPETLSYEQYF
size: once; D: TRBD2; V: TRBV6-4; J: TRBJ2-3; DNA: TGTGCCAGCAGGAGGGCTAGCGGGGTTGGCACAGATACGCAGTATTTT; CDR3: CASRRASGVGTDTQYF